The 31 T cell receptor beta chains reported below all come from one sample, sequenced in a study of response to subunit inactivated influenza vaccine. A single record per CDR3 protein comes from TCRdb applying MiXCR to the RT-PCR reads. The repertoire holds about 520,000 distinct CDR3 sequences, less than 30% seen once, with under 2.5% in the top ten. The sample consisted of CD4+ T cells sorted from PBMCs, taken about 5 days after vaccination. The receptors stem from a man between 50 and 59 years old who received an inactivated influenza vaccine.

This clonotype has just a few counts. V is TRBV4-2 and J is TRBJ2-2, with D hard to call. Between the trimmed V and J ends, which lost 0 bases and 6 bases, there was a span of 11 bases. This CDR3 comprises 15 residues. Germline-derived CDR1 and CDR2 are LGHNA and YNFKEQ. The CDR3 region has the DNA TGTGCCAGCAGCCAAGATCTAACCGCACCCGGGGAGCTGTTTTTT. It encodes CASSQDLTAPGELFF.

This clonotype has only a few counts. The rearrangement joins TRBV7-2 to TRBJ1-5; the match to TRBD1 covers 9 bases. V gave up 1 base and J gave up 4 bases; unmatched junction bases: 2. CDR3 length: 15 amino acids. The germline V gene has CDR1 SGHTA and CDR2 FQGNSA. DNA of the CDR3: TGTGCCAGCAGCTTAGATGGGACAGGGAATCAGCCCCAGCATTTT. This sequence encodes CASSLDGTGNQPQHF.

The chain couples TRBV20-1 to TRBJ2-3; the D is unclear. The CDR3 spans 13 residues. V lost 5 bases and J lost 2, with 11 bases in between. Germline V gene data show CDR1 as DFQATT and CDR2 as SNEGSKA (reference sequence). This CDR3 reads CSAGVGATDTQYF. The CDR3 region has the DNA TGCAGTGCTGGGGTAGGAGCCACAGATACGCAGTATTTT.

The chain recombines TRBV4-2 with TRBJ1-4; 10 nucleotides align to TRBD1. V gave up 0 bases and J gave up 10 bases; unmatched junction bases: 8. This CDR3 is 16 amino acids long. The germline V gene has CDR1 LGHNA and CDR2 YNFKEQ. The CDR3 coding sequence is TGTGCCAGCAGCCAAGAAGCTGGACAGGGGGTGGGAAAACTGTTTTTT. Residues: CASSQEAGQGVGKLFF.

The chain recombines TRBV18 with TRBJ2-7, with D possibly being TRBD2 (5 bases). The CDR3 contains 13 residues. Trimming cost V 2 bases and J 3 bases, with 8 bases left between them. Per the germline V gene, CDR1 is KGHSH and CDR2 is LQKENI. CDR3 amino acids: CASSPIEGYEQYF. CDR3 sequence (DNA): TGTGCCAGCTCACCAATAGAGGGCTACGAGCAGTACTTC.

This chain uses TRBV7-6 with TRBJ2-5, with 7 bases that match TRBD1. Germline lookup yields CDR1 SGHVS and CDR2 FNYEAQ. The CDR3 spans 15 residues. The V gene end was trimmed by 1 base and the J gene end by 2 bases; junction bases not matched to a gene: 4. The CDR3 loop is CASSLVNRGQETQYF. For the CDR3, the DNA is TGTGCCAGCAGCTTAGTAAACAGGGGACAAGAGACCCAGTACTTC.

The chain couples TRBV7-2 to TRBJ2-7; 7 nucleotides agree with TRBD1. Germline CDR1 reads SGHTA; CDR2 reads FQGNSA. The CDR3 has 15 residues. J was trimmed by 2 bases and V by 6 bases; bases with no gene match: 10. As DNA, the CDR3 is TGTGCCAGCAGACAAGACAGGGTAATAGCCTACGAGCAGTACTTC. Residues: CASRQDRVIAYEQYF.

The chain carries TRBV20-1 and TRBJ2-1; 11 bases are shared with TRBD2. Germline values: CDR1 DFQATT, CDR2 SNEGSKA (reference sequence). There are 14 residues in the CDR3. V shed 6 bases and J 8 bases; nucleotides not matched to a gene: 9. The CDR3 sequence: CSATLAGAWDEQFF. CDR3 DNA: TGCAGTGCAACACTAGCGGGAGCGTGGGATGAGCAGTTCTTC.

The rearrangement links TRBV6-2 or TRBV6-3 to TRBJ2-3; unclear D gene. V lost 2 bases and J 14 bases, leaving 11 bases between the germline ends. The CDR3 consists of 11 residues. Germline V gene lookup returns CDR1 MNHEY and CDR2 SVGEGT. Here the CDR3 reads CASSYGTVPYF. The DNA for the CDR3 is TGTGCCAGCAGTTACGGAACCGTACCGTATTTT.

This clonotype has just a few counts. The chain couples TRBV6-2 or TRBV6-3 to TRBJ2-7; D perhaps matches TRBD2 (6 bases). This CDR3 region has 14 residues. The germline V gene encodes CDR1 MNHEY and CDR2 SVGEGT. V lost 4 bases, J lost 2 bases, and 12 bases lay in between. For the CDR3, the DNA is TGTGCCAGCAGTTGGGGCGGCGGGGCCTACGAGCAGTACTTC. Residues: CASSWGGGAYEQYF.

The rearrangement joins TRBV20-1 to TRBJ2-7; 8 bases are shared with TRBD1. This CDR3 contains 16 residues. Germline V gives CDR1 DFQATT, CDR2 SNEGSKA (reference sequence). Trimming at V came to 3 bases and at J to 1 base, leaving 11 bases not matched to a gene. The CDR3 DNA reads TGCAGTGCTAGCGGGGGAGGACAGGGAATTTCCTACGAGCAGTACTTC. It specifies CSASGGGQGISYEQYF.

This clonotype has a handful of counts. V and J are TRBV5-1 and TRBJ2-1; the match to TRBD2 covers 14 bases. The CDR3 has 17 residues. Germline V lookup: CDR1 SGHRS, CDR2 YFSETQ. Trimming at V came to 4 bases and at J to 6 bases, leaving 9 bases not matched to a gene. CDR3 sequence (DNA): TGCGCCAGCAGCGCTGGACTAGCGGGGGGCCGGATCAATGAGCAGTTCTTC. Encoded protein: CASSAGLAGGRINEQFF. Complete variable domain (other parts from reference TRBV5-1 and TRBJ2-1): KAGVTQTPRYLIKTRGQQVTLSCSPISGHRSVSWYQQTPGQGLQFLFEYFSETQRNKGNFPGRFSGRQFSNSRSEMNVSTLELGDSALYLCASSAGLAGGRINEQFFGPGTRLTVL.

The gene calls are TRBV7-2 and TRBJ2-2, with D perhaps TRBD2 (7 bases). The CDR3 length is 16 residues. Deletions cut 2 bases from V and 3 bases from J, with 13 bases between. Germline V gene sequence: CDR1 SGHTA, CDR2 FQGNSA. The CDR3 DNA reads TGTGCCAGCAGCTTACTACCGGGGGGCTACACCGGGGAGCTGTTTTTT. This codes for CASSLLPGGYTGELFF. Filled out from reference TRBV7-2 and TRBJ2-2, the complete variable domain reads GAGVSQSPSNKVTEKGKDVELRCDPISGHTALYWYRQSLGQGLEFLIYFQGNSAPDKSGLPSDRFSAERTGGSVSTLTIQRTQQEDSAVYLCASSLLPGGYTGELFFGEGSRLTVL.

This clonotype was seen a handful of times. The CDR3 loop reads CASSSGRGSYEQYF. CDR3 DNA: TGTGCCAGCAGCTCCGGGAGGGGATCCTACGAGCAGTACTTC. The chain employs TRBV7-8 and TRBJ2-7, with TRBD2 matching over 8 bases. J lost 1 base, V lost 4 bases, and 3 bases had no gene match. CDR1 and CDR2 from the germline V gene are SGHVS and FQNEAQ. The CDR3 spans 14 residues. Based on the CDR3 plus reference TRBV7-8 and TRBJ2-7, the full variable domain is GAGVSQSPRYKVAKRGQDVALRCDPISGHVSLFWYQQALGQGPEFLTYFQNEAQLDKSGLPSDRFFAERPEGSVSTLKIQRTQQEDSAVYLCASSSGRGSYEQYFGPGTRLTVT.

The CDR3 loop reads CSAKTGSYEQYF. As DNA, the CDR3 is TGCAGTGCCAAGACAGGGTCCTACGAGCAGTACTTC. V usage is TRBV20-1 and J usage is TRBJ2-7; 7 positions match TRBD1. Germline CDR1 is DFQATT and CDR2 is SNEGSKA (reference sequence). This CDR3 region has 12 residues. V dropped 6 bases and J dropped 1; count of bases not matched to a gene: 3.

The chain is built from TRBV10-3 and TRBJ2-3; tentatively, D is TRBD1 (5 bases). This CDR3 spans 13 amino acids. The V end was cut by 6 bases, the J end by 12 bases, with 19 bases between. Germline lookup yields CDR1 ENHRY and CDR2 SYGVKD. This CDR3 reads CAISETPSDSQYF. DNA of the CDR3: TGTGCCATCAGCGAGACACCCTCTGACAGCCAGTATTTT.

The chain is built from TRBV5-1 and TRBJ2-5; 8 bases are shared with TRBD1. Germline lookup yields CDR1 SGHRS and CDR2 YFSETQ. The ends lost 3 bases at V and 4 bases at J; junction bases unmatched: 8. CDR3 length equals 15 residues. The CDR3 bases are TGCGCCAGCAGCTCTCGGACAGGGCGGGGAGAGACCCAGTACTTC. The encoded protein is CASSSRTGRGETQYF.

This clonotype was recorded a few times. V and J are TRBV5-1 and TRBJ1-1; D unresolved. CDR3 length equals 13 residues. V lost 4 bases to trimming and J lost 3 bases, with 10 bases between them. The germline V gene encodes CDR1 SGHRS and CDR2 YFSETQ. In DNA form, the CDR3 reads TGCGCCAGCAGCGGGCGGGCTGACACTGAAGCTTTCTTT. Protein: CASSGRADTEAFF.

This clonotype was found a few times. The gene calls are TRBV7-2 and TRBJ2-3, with a possible D match to TRBD1 (6 bases). The CDR3 sequence is 15 residues long. Germline V gives CDR1 SGHTA, CDR2 FQGNSA. V lost 1 base and J 5 bases, leaving 13 bases between the germline ends. The CDR3 sequence: CASSLGRQGRDTQYF. CDR3 DNA: TGTGCCAGCAGCTTAGGTCGTCAGGGGAGAGATACGCAGTATTTT.

The V gene is TRBV28, the J gene TRBJ1-2; 7 bases align to TRBD1. The length of the CDR3 is 14 residues. V shed 6 bases, J shed 3 bases, and the junction held 7 bases outside the gene matches. Germline loops: CDR1 MDHEN, CDR2 SYDVKM. This CDR3 is CASRQGGSDYGYTF. Written as DNA, the CDR3 is TGTGCCAGCAGGCAGGGGGGATCGGACTATGGCTACACCTTC.

Many counts were recorded for this clonotype. The J gene is TRBJ1-5, the V gene TRBV6-6; D is unresolved. The V gene's germline CDR1 is MNHNY and CDR2 SVGAGI (reference sequence). There are 12 residues in the CDR3. V lost 7 bases and J 5 bases, leaving 9 bases between the germline ends. CDR3 nucleotide sequence: TGTGCCAGCAACAACAGAGATCAGCCCCAGCATTTT. Translating gives CASNNRDQPQHF.

Details on this clonotype: At one boundary the junction diverges from the germline segment, which might be a read error. This chain joins TRBV28 and TRBJ2-3, with D possibly being TRBD2 (7 bases). In germline, CDR1 is MDHEN, CDR2 SYDVKM. This CDR3 has 15 residues. This CDR3 reads CASSGPGGGTDTQYF. In DNA form, the CDR3 reads TGTGCCAGCTCAGGGCCGGGGGGCGGCACAGATACGCAGTACTTT.

The CDR3 protein is CAFSTNTEAFF. CDR3 DNA: TGTGCGTTCTCCACAAACACTGAAGCTTTCTTT. This chain joins TRBV6-1 and TRBJ1-1; D gene ambiguous. CDR1 and CDR2 from the germline V gene are MNHNS and SASEGT. The CDR3 has 11 residues.

This sequence joins TRBV20-1 and TRBJ2-5; D may be TRBD1 (6 bases). Germline-derived CDR1 and CDR2 are DFQATT and SNEGSKA (reference sequence). V gave up 4 bases and J gave up 2 bases, with 11 bases separating them. CDR3 size: 13 residues. CDR3 in amino acids: CSAILQGQETQYF. In nucleotides, the CDR3 is TGCAGTGCTATCCTCCAGGGGCAAGAGACCCAGTACTTC.

Worth noting for this clonotype: The junction does not match germline at one end; this may be a read error. The chain is built from TRBV18 and TRBJ2-5; a weak D match, TRBD1 (5 bases). Looked up from germline, CDR1 is KGHSH and CDR2 is LQKENI. The CDR3 is 13 amino acids. This CDR3 reads CASSPRQQEIQYF. The CDR3 DNA sequence: TGTGCCAGCTCACCAAGACAGCAAGAGATCCAGTACTTC.

This chain uses TRBV10-3 with TRBJ2-7, with D possibly being TRBD2 (6 bases). Germline V gene sequence: CDR1 ENHRY, CDR2 SYGVKD. The CDR3 contains 12 residues. The V gene lost 11 bases and the J gene lost 3 bases, with 14 bases spanning the gap. The CDR3 DNA is TGTGCCGCGGGGAGTGAAGGCTACGAGCAGTACTTC. Encoded protein: CAAGSEGYEQYF.

This clonotype was counted only a few times. This chain connects TRBV28 to TRBJ1-5; D is uncertain. Germline V gives CDR1 MDHEN, CDR2 SYDVKM. The V gene lost 1 base and the J gene lost 4 bases, with 8 bases spanning the gap. The CDR3 contains 14 residues. The CDR3 DNA reads TGTGCCAGCAGTTTATCGCAGCTTAATCAGCCCCAGCATTTT. Protein product: CASSLSQLNQPQHF.

This clonotype was observed a handful of times. This rearrangement joins TRBV5-1 to TRBJ2-6; D is perhaps TRBD1 (6 bases). CDR1 and CDR2 from the germline V gene are SGHRS and YFSETQ. Trimming removed 4 bases from V and 0 bases from J, with 20 bases in between. The CDR3 length is 19 residues. As DNA, the CDR3 is TGCGCCAGCAGCCGCTGGGATGGGGGCTCCTTCTCTGGGGCCAACGTCCTGACTTTC. Its protein product is CASSRWDGGSFSGANVLTF.

This clonotype was counted a few times. V is TRBV12-3 or TRBV12-4 and J is TRBJ1-6; 7 bases align to TRBD1. This CDR3 has 14 residues. Germline trimming cut 7 bases from V and 9 bases from J; bases unmatched to any gene: 9. The CDR3 protein is CASTPARGFSPLHF. The CDR3 DNA follows: TGTGCCAGCACCCCGGCCAGGGGGTTTTCACCCCTCCACTTT.

This clonotype was detected a few times. The chain recombines TRBV11-2 with TRBJ2-7; D call uncertain. Germline V lookup: CDR1 SGHAT, CDR2 FQNNGV. The V gene lost 1 base and the J gene lost 6 bases, with 7 bases spanning the gap. This CDR3 contains 12 residues. CDR3 sequence reads: CASSLGVSEQYF. The CDR3 DNA follows: TGTGCCAGCAGCTTAGGTGTGAGCGAGCAGTACTTC.

V gene TRBV20-1 combines with J gene TRBJ2-5; 9 bases agree with TRBD1. The CDR3 is 13 residues long. The junction had 4 bases not matched to a gene; V was cut back by 6 bases and J by 2 bases. Germline V lookup: CDR1 DFQATT, CDR2 SNEGSKA (reference sequence). The CDR3 DNA reads as TGCAGTGCGTTGACAGGGGGACAAGAGACCCAGTACTTC. Protein: CSALTGGQETQYF.